The clone carrying this TCR beta chain turned up a few times. What it binds is not known. Template material for amplifying TCR beta CDR3 regions consisted of RNA transcripts. Primed by the HTBI set, a first-round RT-PCR was run on the TCR CDR3. Each CDR3 protein gets one entry after TCRdb re-called the multiplex PCR reads with MiXCR. The data contain 250,000 to 300,000 distinct CDR3 sequences, about 14% of them singletons. This sample was included in a study of T cells in Graves' hyperthyroidism and ophthalmopathy. As for the study in general: Initial diagnosis, before any treatment, was when peripheral blood was collected. The study, taken as a whole, reports: Expanded thyroid clonotypes (above 0.001) were mostly also found in blood.

Sequenced input: blood. This TCR came from a woman in her thirties with Graves' hyperthyroidism that later progressed to Graves' ophthalmopathy.

The CDR3 loop reads CASSYSPERSYEQYF. In nucleotides, the CDR3 is TGTGCCAGCAGTTACTCGCCAGAAAGATCCTACGAGCAGTACTTC. The chain links TRBV6-6 to TRBJ2-7, with D uncertain. Germline V lookup: CDR1 MNHNY, CDR2 SVGAGI (reference sequence). The V gene lost 0 bases and the J gene lost 1 base, with 10 bases spanning the gap. There are 15 residues in the CDR3.